Below, 29 T cell receptor beta chains from the same sample are listed, as sequenced in a study of T cell repertoires in cytomegalovirus infection. Each CDR3 protein gets one entry after TCRdb re-called the reads with MiXCR. Of about 740,000 distinct CDR3 sequences listed, roughly a third are singletons. Sequenced material: PBMCs. These receptor sequences come from a human donor in good health (CMV status not recorded). Some clones in this sample may be carry-over from other donors' samples.

This chain links TRBV7-6 with TRBJ2-1; 15 bases are a match to TRBD2. Germline V CDR1 and CDR2: SGHVS, FNYEAQ. Trimming took 5 bases from V and 4 from J; bases not matched to a gene: 6. The CDR3 covers 17 residues. The CDR3 DNA reads as TGTGCCAGCAGCATTGGACTAGCGGGAGGGCCGTACAATGAGCAGTTCTTC. Encoded protein: CASSIGLAGGPYNEQFF.

The V gene is TRBV4-1, the J gene TRBJ1-5; 7 nucleotides line up with TRBD1. Germline-derived CDR1 and CDR2 are MGHRA and YSYEKL. The CDR3 is 16 amino acids. V was pared by 0 bases and J by 3 bases, with 5 bases of the junction left unmatched. The CDR3 DNA is TGCGCCAGCAGCCAAGACGCAGGGGGAAACAATCAGCCCCAGCATTTT. Its protein is CASSQDAGGNNQPQHF.

As for this clonotype: This may come from a read error, since a much larger clone is one base off. The CDR3 spells CDSSSLAGGGNEQFF. For the CDR3, the DNA is TGTGACAGCAGCTCACTAGCGGGAGGGGGCAATGAGCAGTTCTTC. This rearrangement joins TRBV11-2 to TRBJ2-1, with 13 bases lining up with TRBD2. Germline CDR1 reads SGHAT; CDR2 reads FQNNGV. This CDR3 contains 15 residues.

This clonotype was observed many times. CDR3 DNA: TGTGCCAGCAGTTTAAACGAGACCCAGTACTTC. Translation: CASSLNETQYF. The V gene is TRBV12-3 or TRBV12-4, the J gene TRBJ2-5, with D hard to call. This CDR3 is built from 11 residues. V shed 2 bases and J shed 5 bases, with 3 bases lying between them.

The V gene is TRBV5-4, the J gene TRBJ1-4; TRBD1 matches at 8 bases. The CDR3 has 15 residues. After removal of 1 base from V and 7 bases from J, the junction contained 6 bases not matched to a gene. Germline CDR1 and CDR2: SGHNT and YYREEE (reference sequence). DNA of the CDR3: TGTGCCAGCAGCTTGCCAGGGGGCGATCGTGAAAAACTGTTTTTT. Its protein product is CASSLPGGDREKLFF.

The table lists this clonotype with a few counts. CDR3 sequence: CASSIRVDTEAFF. CDR3 in DNA: TGTGCCAGCAGTATCAGGGTGGACACTGAAGCTTTCTTT. The chain carries TRBV12-3 or TRBV12-4 and TRBJ1-1, with a possible D match to TRBD1 (5 bases). The germline V and J ends were trimmed by 5 bases and 3 bases, with 10 bases remaining between them. CDR3 length equals 13 residues.

This clonotype was seen only a few times. V usage is TRBV7-6 and J usage is TRBJ2-7; TRBD2 matches 10 bases. Trimming removed 1 base from V and 7 bases from J; junction bases left unmatched: 7. CDR3 length: 15 amino acids. Germline CDR1 SGHVS, CDR2 FNYEAQ. CDR3 sequence (DNA): TGTGCCAGCAGCTTAGAGCGGGAGGGCCTCGGGGAGCAGTACTTC. It encodes CASSLEREGLGEQYF.

The chain joins TRBV7-9 to TRBJ1-1; the D gene is possibly TRBD1 (5 bases). V was clipped by 8 bases and J by 10 bases, with 14 bases between them. Germline loops: CDR1 SEHNR, CDR2 FQNEAQ (reference sequence). The CDR3 spans 11 residues. The CDR3 loop is CASQDERGAFF. Written as DNA, the CDR3 is TGTGCCAGCCAAGACGAAAGGGGAGCTTTCTTT.

This clonotype has a handful of counts. V and J are TRBV12-3 or TRBV12-4 and TRBJ1-4; a possible D gene is TRBD1 (6 bases). The V end was cut by 1 base, the J end by 6 bases, with 15 bases between. The CDR3 length is 16 residues. This CDR3 reads CASSLGRGAQDEKLFF. In DNA, the CDR3 is TGTGCCAGCAGTTTAGGAAGGGGGGCGCAGGATGAAAAACTGTTTTTT.

In this sample, this clonotype turned up many times. This chain links TRBV7-2 with TRBJ2-1; no firm D call. In germline, CDR1 is SGHTA, CDR2 FQGNSA. The V and J ends lost 3 bases and 7 bases respectively, with 13 bases between them. This CDR3 has 14 residues. Here the CDR3 DNA reads TGTGCCAGCAGCTTCACCGTCGCGATGAATGAGCAGTTCTTC. This encodes CASSFTVAMNEQFF.

In its sample, this clonotype was seen a few times. This chain links TRBV11-2 with TRBJ1-2; maybe TRBD1 (6 bases). V was shortened by 5 bases and J by 7 bases, with 20 bases between the two germline ends. The germline V gene encodes CDR1 SGHAT and CDR2 FQNNGV. This CDR3 region has 15 residues. The CDR3 is CASSLKPGGTFGYTF. CDR3 DNA sequence: TGTGCCAGCAGCCTGAAGCCGGGGGGCACTTTTGGCTACACCTTC.

This clonotype was seen a few times. The rearrangement joins TRBV19 to TRBJ1-2; 7 bases align to TRBD1. J gave up 2 bases and V 4 bases, and 16 bases lay outside the gene matches. Germline V gene sequence: CDR1 LNHDA, CDR2 SQIVND (reference sequence). The CDR3 spans 18 residues. CDR3 loop: CASSKEKGQSSFNYGYTF. The DNA for the CDR3 is TGTGCCAGTAGTAAGGAGAAGGGACAGAGCTCTTTCAACTATGGCTACACCTTC.

This clonotype was seen only a few times. The V call is TRBV6-5, the J call TRBJ1-1; D is possibly TRBD1 (6 bases). Germline V gives CDR1 MNHEY, CDR2 SVGAGI. There are 14 residues in the CDR3. V was shortened by 4 bases and J by 1 base, with 10 bases between the two germline ends. The CDR3, as DNA: TGTGCCAGCAGTTCCGGGACACCGAACACTGAAGCTTTCTTT. This translates into CASSSGTPNTEAFF.

The gene calls are TRBV28 and TRBJ2-6; tentative D call: TRBD1 (6 bases). The V gene's germline CDR1 is MDHEN and CDR2 SYDVKM. Trimming pared 3 bases from V and 6 bases from J, leaving 9 bases between. The CDR3 consists of 14 residues. The CDR3 region has the DNA TGTGCCAGCAGTTTCTGGGGGCAGGCCAACGTCCTGACTTTC. It codes for CASSFWGQANVLTF.

This clonotype has just a few counts. The chain couples TRBV28 to TRBJ2-5; 12 bases are shared with TRBD2. The trim removed 6 bases at V and 4 bases at J, leaving 9 bases unmatched. The CDR3 has 16 residues. Germline assignment: CDR1 MDHEN and CDR2 SYDVKM. The chain's CDR3 is CASRLAGGRMGETQYF. Here the CDR3 DNA reads TGTGCCAGCAGGCTAGCGGGGGGGCGAATGGGAGAGACCCAGTACTTC. The entire variable domain, with the rest obtained from reference TRBV28 and TRBJ2-5, is as follows: DVKVTQSSRYLVKRTGEKVFLECVQDMDHENMFWYRQDPGLGLRLIYFSYDVKMKEKGDIPEGYSVSREKKERFSLILESASTNQTSMYLCASRLAGGRMGETQYFGPGTRLLVL.

A word on this clonotype: One end of the junction is discordant with germline, which a read error may explain. CDR3: CVSSLDLGLAAQETQYF. The CDR3 DNA reads TGTGTCAGCAGTTTAGACCTGGGACTAGCGGCCCAAGAGACCCAGTACTTC. The rearrangement uses TRBV28 and TRBJ2-5, with 11 bases fitting TRBD2. Germline CDR1 MDHEN, CDR2 SYDVKM. This CDR3 contains 17 residues.

This clonotype was found many times. The chain couples TRBV27 to TRBJ1-5, with a weak D call TRBD1 (5 bases). This CDR3 has 14 residues. Germline V CDR1 and CDR2: MNHEY, SMNVEV (reference sequence). V shed 2 bases and J shed 4 bases, with 9 bases lying between them. The CDR3 DNA sequence: TGTGCCAGCAGTTTAAGGTCAGGGAATCAGCCCCAGCATTTT. Translating it yields CASSLRSGNQPQHF.

In its sample, this clonotype was seen a few times. The CDR3 reads CASTPPGQGRNGYTF. The DNA of the CDR3 is TGTGCCAGCACCCCTCCGGGACAGGGGCGGAATGGCTACACCTTC. The rearrangement links TRBV12-3 or TRBV12-4 to TRBJ1-2, with 10 nucleotides matching TRBD1. The length of the CDR3 is 15 residues. Trimming at V came to 7 bases and at J to 6 bases, leaving 11 bases not matched to a gene.

Of note for this clonotype: One junction end disagrees with the germline gene, perhaps due to a read error. This chain links TRBV4-2 with TRBJ1-4; 7 bases are a match to TRBD1. This CDR3 is 16 amino acids long. Germline V CDR1 and CDR2: LGHNA, YNFKEQ. The CDR3 DNA sequence: TGTGCCAGCAGCCAAGAAAACAGGGGAGGGTTTGAAAATCTGTTTTTT. Translation gives CASSQENRGGFENLFF.

Worth noting for this clonotype: One end of the junction does not line up with germline, which may come from a read error. V and J are TRBV28 and TRBJ1-5; tentatively, D is TRBD1 (6 bases). The germline V gene has CDR1 MDHEN and CDR2 SYDVKM. The CDR3 has 14 residues. The CDR3 loop is CASSRNRANQPQHF. The CDR3 coding sequence is TGTGCCAGCAGCAGAAACAGGGCCAATCAGCCCCAACATTTT.

This clonotype appeared a few times. CDR3 residues: CASSQAHFTGTLGETQYF. The DNA for the CDR3 is TGCGCCAGCAGCCAAGCCCACTTTACCGGGACCCTCGGGGAGACCCAGTACTTC. The V and J genes are TRBV4-1 and TRBJ2-5; D may match TRBD1 or TRBD2 (5 bases each). The CDR3 is made up of 18 amino acids. CDR1 and CDR2 (germline): MGHRA, YSYEKL. Trimming took 1 base from V and 5 from J, leaving 23 bases between them.

The genes are TRBV6-1 and TRBJ2-7; 7 bases match TRBD1. The CDR3 extends over 12 amino acids. Germline loops: CDR1 MNHNS, CDR2 SASEGT. V shed 10 bases and J 4 bases; nucleotides not matched to a gene: 7. CDR3 residues: CATGTVAYEQYF. CDR3 nucleotides: TGTGCCACAGGGACAGTAGCTTACGAGCAGTACTTC.

The gene calls are TRBV5-1 and TRBJ1-1, with TRBD1 matching 7 bases. CDR1 is SGHRS and CDR2 is YFSETQ in the germline V gene. V lost 4 bases to trimming and J lost 7 bases; unmatched junction nucleotides: 13. The CDR3 loop spans 15 amino acids. CDR3 sequence reads: CASSLQSQGSDEAFF. The DNA for the CDR3 is TGCGCCAGCAGCCTCCAGTCACAGGGGTCAGATGAAGCTTTCTTT.

The J gene is TRBJ2-7, the V gene TRBV27; 7 bases align to TRBD1. The junction had 6 bases not matched to a gene; V was cut back by 2 bases and J by 2 bases. Germline CDR1 reads MNHEY; CDR2 reads SMNVEV (reference sequence). The length of the CDR3 is 15 residues. The CDR3 here is CASSLQGQLPYEQYF. CDR3 DNA sequence: TGTGCCAGCAGTTTACAGGGACAGCTACCCTACGAGCAGTACTTC.

This clonotype was observed a handful of times. The V call is TRBV11-1, the J call TRBJ2-6; the D gene is possibly TRBD1 (6 bases). The CDR3 runs 17 residues. Trimming removed 1 base from V and 4 bases from J, with 14 bases in between. CDR1 is SGHAT and CDR2 is FQDESV in the germline V gene (reference sequence). The CDR3 loop reads CASSLVAGVLGANVLTF. The CDR3 region has the DNA TGTGCCAGCAGCTTAGTCGCAGGGGTGTTGGGGGCCAACGTCCTGACTTTC.

The chain recombines TRBV6-2 or TRBV6-3 with TRBJ2-6; TRBD1 might be the D (7 bases). V lost 10 bases to trimming and J lost 1 base, with 14 bases between them. The CDR3 is 15 residues long. From germline, CDR1 is MNHEY and CDR2 SVGEGT. CDR3 in DNA: TGTGCCACCGGATCAGGGGGGTCTGGGGCCAACGTCCTGACTTTC. Encoded protein: CATGSGGSGANVLTF.

The genes are TRBV6-1 and TRBJ1-2; no firm D call. The CDR3 extends over 15 amino acids. In germline, CDR1 is MNHNS, CDR2 SASEGT. V shed 1 base and J shed 7 bases, with 16 bases lying between them. DNA for the CDR3: TGTGCCAGCAGTGAAGGGTGGGCCGCCCGAGGTGGCTACACCTTC. Encoded protein: CASSEGWAARGGYTF.

The sample holds many counts of this clonotype. This chain joins TRBV28 and TRBJ2-7, with D unresolved. V lost 3 bases and J lost 0, with 15 bases in between. CDR3 length equals 16 residues. From germline, CDR1 is MDHEN and CDR2 SYDVKM. The CDR3 is CASSLALVGGSYEQYF. The CDR3 nucleotides are TGTGCCAGCAGTTTGGCTCTGGTAGGCGGCTCCTACGAGCAGTACTTC.

The chain joins TRBV9 to TRBJ1-2, with 7 bases fitting TRBD1. Germline CDR1 reads SGDLS; CDR2 reads YYNGEE. The CDR3 consists of 16 residues. Trimming removed 3 bases from V and 4 bases from J; junction bases left unmatched: 12. The DNA of the CDR3 is TGTGCCAGCAGCGAGCGCCCGGTTGAGGGGGCCTATGGCTACACCTTC. This encodes CASSERPVEGAYGYTF.